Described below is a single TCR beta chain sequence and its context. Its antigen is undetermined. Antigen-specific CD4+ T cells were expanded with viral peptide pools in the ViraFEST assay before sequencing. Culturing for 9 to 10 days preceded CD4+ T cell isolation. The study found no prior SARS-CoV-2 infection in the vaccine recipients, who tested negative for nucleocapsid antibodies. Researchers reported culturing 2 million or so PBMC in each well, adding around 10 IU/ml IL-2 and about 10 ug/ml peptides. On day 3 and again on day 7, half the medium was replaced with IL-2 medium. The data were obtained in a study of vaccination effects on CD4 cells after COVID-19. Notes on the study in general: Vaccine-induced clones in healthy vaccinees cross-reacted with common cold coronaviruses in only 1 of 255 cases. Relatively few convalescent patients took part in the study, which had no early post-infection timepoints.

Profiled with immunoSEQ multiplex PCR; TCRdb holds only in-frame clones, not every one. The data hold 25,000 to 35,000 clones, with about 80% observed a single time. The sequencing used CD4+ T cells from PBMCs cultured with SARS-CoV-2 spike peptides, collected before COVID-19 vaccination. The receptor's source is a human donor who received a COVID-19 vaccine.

Here the CDR3 reads CASSQLSRTSGRDNEQFF. CDR3 DNA sequence: TGTGCCAGCAGCCAACTTTCAAGGACTAGCGGGAGGGACAATGAGCAGTTCTTC. The J gene is TRBJ2-1, the V gene TRBV3-1 (or the pseudogene TRBV3-2); 15 bases line up with TRBD2. This CDR3 is built from 18 residues. Germline V gene lookup returns CDR1 LGHDT and CDR2 YNNKEL (reference sequence). V was clipped by 2 bases and J by 5 bases; unmatched bases: 7.